This T cell receptor (beta chain) was found in a study of CD8+ T cells in alopecia areata. In each case, RNA was isolated and then reverse transcribed into cDNA as the sequencing template. Profiling relied on immunoSEQ multiplex PCR, and the TCRdb table lists in-frame clones only, not all of them. The sample lists under 130,000 clones, roughly 53% occurring once. T lymphocytes (CD4+ and CD8+) were sorted from PBMCs. On this clone itself: Its antigen is undetermined.

Germline values: CDR1 LGHNA, CDR2 YSLEER. J gave up 4 bases and V 4 bases, and 12 bases lay outside the gene matches. This CDR3 has 17 residues. Points from the study as a whole: The study found higher clonality in lesional than normal scalp, especially in alopecia totalis/universalis. Possibly as an HLA-related effect, TCR sharing across patients appeared less clear than in mice. Scalp sample sequencing also detects resident alphabeta T cells of normal skin.

The specimen sequenced was CD4+ T cells sorted from blood. The sequence was collected from a human donor in good health. This chain uses TRBV4-3 with TRBJ2-3; TRBD2 matches at 9 bases. The CDR3 DNA follows: TGCGCCAGCAGCCCCTCGCGGGGGGGCAGCCGGGCAGATACGCAGTATTTT. The encoded protein is CASSPSRGGSRADTQYF.